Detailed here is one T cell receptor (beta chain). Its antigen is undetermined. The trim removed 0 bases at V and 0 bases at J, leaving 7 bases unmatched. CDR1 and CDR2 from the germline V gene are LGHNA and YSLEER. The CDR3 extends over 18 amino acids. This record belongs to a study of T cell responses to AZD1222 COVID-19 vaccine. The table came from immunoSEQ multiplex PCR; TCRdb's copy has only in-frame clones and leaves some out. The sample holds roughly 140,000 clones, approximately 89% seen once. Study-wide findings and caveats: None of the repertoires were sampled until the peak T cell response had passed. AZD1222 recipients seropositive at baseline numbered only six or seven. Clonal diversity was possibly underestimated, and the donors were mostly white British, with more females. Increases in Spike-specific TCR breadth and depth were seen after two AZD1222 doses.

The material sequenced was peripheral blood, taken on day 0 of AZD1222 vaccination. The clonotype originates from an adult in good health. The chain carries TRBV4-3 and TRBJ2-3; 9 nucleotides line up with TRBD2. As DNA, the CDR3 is TGCGCCAGCAGCCAAGAACGAGGACTAGCGACTAGCACAGATACGCAGTATTTT. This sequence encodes CASSQERGLATSTDTQYF.